Listed below are T cell receptor beta chains from one sample, sequenced in a study of resident and recirculating memory T cells in vitiligo. Assay: immunoSEQ multiplex PCR; the TCRdb copy retains only in-frame clones and omits some. The sample lists 65,000 to 80,000 clones, about 90% occurring once. The sequencing input was blood. Receptor source: a male donor with vitiligo. Each CDR3 is given with its conserved first and last residue. The D gene is left open where the match is weak. Clone size is given for some rows only: seen once, a few or many times, or a class if the clone is expanded.

len: 15
abundance: -
d_gene: TRBD1
j_gene: TRBJ2-1
v_gene: TRBV7-2
CDR3aa: CASSYRDSVYNEQFF
CDR3nt: TGTGCCAGCAGCTACCGGGACAGCGTATACAATGAGCAGTTCTTC

len: 14
abundance: -
d_gene: -
j_gene: TRBJ1-2
v_gene: TRBV27
CDR3aa: CASSFFPLLSGYTF
CDR3nt: TGTGCCAGCAGTTTTTTCCCTCTTCTGAGTGGCTACACCTTC

len: 15
abundance: -
d_gene: TRBD2
j_gene: TRBJ2-1
v_gene: TRBV9
CDR3aa: CASSAGTSGWDEQFF
CDR3nt: TGTGCCAGCAGCGCCGGGACTAGCGGATGGGATGAGCAGTTCTTC

len: 14
abundance: once
d_gene: -
j_gene: TRBJ1-5
v_gene: TRBV5-8
CDR3aa: CASSGRAGNQPQHF
CDR3nt: TGTGCCAGCTCCGGAAGAGCGGGCAATCAGCCCCAGCATTTT

len: 15
abundance: -
d_gene: TRBD1
j_gene: TRBJ2-7
v_gene: TRBV4-1
CDR3aa: CASSYPGQKSYEQYF
CDR3nt: TGCGCCAGCAGCTATCCGGGACAGAAATCCTACGAGCAGTACTTC

len: 12
abundance: -
d_gene: -
j_gene: TRBJ2-7
v_gene: TRBV10-3
CDR3aa: CAIQTGSYEQYF
CDR3nt: TGTGCCATACAGACAGGCTCCTACGAGCAGTACTTC

len: 16
abundance: once
d_gene: TRBD1
j_gene: TRBJ1-1
v_gene: TRBV28
CDR3aa: CASNPGQGTLNTEAFF
CDR3nt: TGTGCCAGCAACCCGGGACAGGGAACTTTGAACACTGAAGCTTTCTTT

len: 14
abundance: -
d_gene: -
j_gene: TRBJ2-4
v_gene: TRBV28
CDR3aa: CASSPGQNKNIQYF
CDR3nt: TGTGCCAGCAGCCCAGGACAGAACAAAAACATTCAGTACTTC

len: 14
abundance: -
d_gene: -
j_gene: TRBJ1-2
v_gene: TRBV19
CDR3aa: CASSTGQSIYGYTF
CDR3nt: TGTGCCAGTAGTACCGGACAGTCTATATATGGCTACACCTTC

len: 14
abundance: -
d_gene: -
j_gene: TRBJ1-1
v_gene: TRBV5-1
CDR3aa: CASSLYRLDTEAFF
CDR3nt: TGCGCCAGCAGCTTGTACAGATTGGACACTGAAGCTTTCTTT

len: 13
abundance: once
d_gene: -
j_gene: TRBJ1-2
v_gene: TRBV27
CDR3aa: CASRAREGYGYTF
CDR3nt: TGTGCCAGCAGAGCCCGGGAGGGCTATGGCTACACCTTC

len: 16
abundance: -
d_gene: TRBD2
j_gene: TRBJ2-5
v_gene: TRBV2
CDR3aa: CASRLRVAGMRETQYF
CDR3nt: TGTGCCAGCAGACTTCGGGTAGCGGGAATGCGAGAGACCCAGTACTTC

len: 13
abundance: -
d_gene: TRBD2
j_gene: TRBJ2-7
v_gene: TRBV9
CDR3aa: CASSAPSGGPPYF
CDR3nt: TGTGCCAGCAGCGCACCTAGCGGGGGCCCCCCGTACTTC

len: 14
abundance: -
d_gene: TRBD2
j_gene: TRBJ2-1
v_gene: TRBV7-2
CDR3aa: CASSLKREDREQFF
CDR3nt: TGTGCCAGCAGCTTAAAGCGGGAGGATCGGGAGCAGTTCTTC

len: 16
abundance: -
d_gene: TRBD1
j_gene: TRBJ2-2
v_gene: TRBV6-5
CDR3aa: CASSSDRGQGTGELFF
CDR3nt: TGTGCCAGCAGTTCTGACAGGGGGCAAGGCACCGGGGAGCTGTTTTTT

len: 14
abundance: -
d_gene: TRBD2
j_gene: TRBJ2-5
v_gene: TRBV7-2
CDR3aa: CASSPGLARETQYF
CDR3nt: TGTGCCAGCAGCCCGGGACTAGCGAGGGAGACCCAGTACTTC

len: 15
abundance: -
d_gene: TRBD1
j_gene: TRBJ2-7
v_gene: TRBV27
CDR3aa: CASSLEQGTLYEQYF
CDR3nt: TGTGCCAGCAGTTTAGAACAGGGGACCCTCTACGAGCAGTACTTC

len: 17
abundance: -
d_gene: TRBD2
j_gene: TRBJ2-2
v_gene: TRBV19
CDR3aa: CASSTLTSGVNTGELFF
CDR3nt: TGTGCCAGTAGTACCCTCACTAGCGGGGTAAACACCGGGGAGCTGTTTTTT

len: 13
abundance: -
d_gene: -
j_gene: TRBJ2-2
v_gene: TRBV25-1
CDR3aa: CASTKQGSGELFF
CDR3nt: TGTGCCAGCACTAAGCAGGGGTCCGGGGAGCTGTTTTTT

len: 15
abundance: -
d_gene: TRBD2
j_gene: TRBJ2-7
v_gene: TRBV4-3
CDR3aa: CASSQDSGSSYEQYF
CDR3nt: TGCGCCAGCAGCCAAGATAGCGGGAGCTCCTACGAGCAGTACTTC